Each of the 6 T cell receptor beta chains below was sequenced from the same sample in a study of T cell responses to AZD1222 COVID-19 vaccine. TCRdb's table, derived via immunoSEQ multiplex PCR, lists solely in-frame clones and lacks some. Among 130,000 or so clones listed, roughly 85% were seen once. This sample comprised peripheral blood, obtained 28 days after the second dose of the MenACWY control vaccine. The receptors were gathered from an adult who received the MenACWY meningococcal vaccine as a control.

The V and J genes are TRBV7-6 and TRBJ1-4, with a weak D call TRBD1 (5 bases). Looked up from germline, CDR1 is SGHVS and CDR2 is FNYEAQ. The CDR3 extends over 15 amino acids. The V end was cut by 5 bases, the J end by 1 base, with 11 bases between. The CDR3 nucleotides are TGTGCCAGCAGCGCAACTCAGGGAACTAATGAAAAACTGTTTTTT. This gives the protein CASSATQGTNEKLFF.

V usage is TRBV30 and J usage is TRBJ1-6, with a weak D call TRBD1 (5 bases). The length of the CDR3 is 15 residues. Germline values: CDR1 GTSNPN, CDR2 SVGIG (reference sequence). Trimming stripped 3 bases from V and 2 bases from J, with 11 bases between. In nucleotides, the CDR3 is TGTGCCTGGAGGGCCCGGGGGACCTATAATTCACCCCTCCACTTT. Translating it yields CAWRARGTYNSPLHF.

This sequence joins TRBV15 and TRBJ1-2; D not certain. V lost 8 bases and J 2 bases, leaving 6 bases between the germline ends. The CDR3 contains 11 residues. CDR1 LNHNV and CDR2 YYDKDF come from the germline V gene (reference sequence). The CDR3 sequence: CATGMNYGYTF. The CDR3 DNA sequence: TGTGCCACCGGGATGAACTATGGCTACACCTTC.

The J gene is TRBJ1-3, the V gene TRBV5-4; D is unclear. The V gene's germline CDR1 is SGHNT and CDR2 YYREEE (reference sequence). This CDR3 contains 14 residues. The ends were cut back, 0 bases at V and 10 bases at J, with 14 bases in the middle. In nucleotides, the CDR3 is TGTGCCAGCAGCTTGGATAGCTCCGAGAGAACCATATATTTT. Its translation is CASSLDSSERTIYF.

The chain combines TRBV7-9 with TRBJ1-2, with 9 bases fitting TRBD1. J lost 6 bases, V lost 3 bases, and 5 bases had no gene match. Germline CDR1 is SEHNR and CDR2 is FQNEAQ (reference sequence). This CDR3 is built from 14 residues. The CDR3 reads CASSFLTGGDGYTF. The CDR3 nucleotides read TGTGCCAGCAGCTTCCTGACAGGGGGGGATGGCTACACCTTC.

The CDR3 reads CSVSGGSAGELFF. In nucleotides, the CDR3 is TGCAGCGTTTCTGGGGGCAGTGCCGGGGAGCTGTTTTTT. This chain connects TRBV29-1 to TRBJ2-2, with D tentatively TRBD1 (6 bases). Germline CDR1 SQVTM, CDR2 ANQGSEA. V dropped 5 bases and J dropped 6 bases, with 13 bases sitting between them. The CDR3 contains 13 residues.